These T cell receptor beta chains were read from a single sample in a study of beta chain features in type 1 diabetes. Sequencing was performed with immunoSEQ multiplex PCR; in TCRdb, only in-frame clones are kept and a portion is missing. There are 330,000 or so clones in the sample; around 19% occur only once, and approximately 0.041% lies in the top ten. What was sequenced was naive CD4+ T cells from blood. These receptors came from a woman in her late teens or twenties in good health. Each CDR3 is given with its conserved first and last residue. The D gene is left open where the match is weak. The size field is filled for only some rows; it gives once, few, many or a size class.

d_gene,abundance,v_gene,j_gene,CDR3nt,CDR3aa
NA,few,TRBV6-5,TRBJ2-5,TGTGCCAGCAGTGACAGAAACCAAGAGACCCAGTACTTC,CASSDRNQETQYF
TRBD1,NA,TRBV5-1,TRBJ2-6,TGCGCCAGCAGCTTGGTGGGACAGGGGTCTGGGGCCAACGTCCTGACTTTC,CASSLVGQGSGANVLTF
NA,NA,TRBV23-1,TRBJ2-3,TGCGCCAGCCCCTGGGGGGGCACAGATACGCAGTATTTT,CASPWGGTDTQYF
NA,few,TRBV29-1,TRBJ2-7,TGCAGCGTTGGCGGTTTGGGTATCGAGCAGTACTTC,CSVGGLGIEQYF
NA,NA,TRBV5-1,TRBJ2-2,TGCGCCAGCAGCTTGGGAGTGAACGGGGAGCTGTTTTTT,CASSLGVNGELFF
NA,few,TRBV29-1,TRBJ2-1,TGCAGCGTTGGCGGCCGTAGCTCCTACAATGAGCAGTTCTTC,CSVGGRSSYNEQFF
NA,NA,TRBV11-1,TRBJ2-1,TGTGCCAGCAGCTTATCTAGCCCGAGAGGTAATGAGCAGTTCTTC,CASSLSSPRGNEQFF
TRBD2,NA,TRBV9,TRBJ2-5,TGTGCCAGCAGCGTAGGTCTAGGACTAGCGCCTCAAGAGACCCAGTACTTC,CASSVGLGLAPQETQYF
NA,few,TRBV13,TRBJ1-5,TGTGCCAGCAGCCTAGGGTCAGGGTCCCAGCCCCAGCATTTT,CASSLGSGSQPQHF
NA,NA,TRBV29-1,TRBJ2-2,TGCAGCGTTGCGCAGGACAGAAACACCGGGGAGCTGTTTTTT,CSVAQDRNTGELFF
NA,NA,TRBV2,TRBJ2-1,TGTGCCAGCAGTGAGCTAGTCTCCTACAATGAGCAGTTCTTC,CASSELVSYNEQFF
NA,few,TRBV7-2,TRBJ1-5,TGTGCCAGCAGCTCAGAAAGCAATCAGCCCCAGCATTTT,CASSSESNQPQHF
TRBD1,NA,TRBV5-6,TRBJ2-5,TGTGCCAGCAGCTTGACAGGGGGGTCGGAAGAGACCCAGTACTTC,CASSLTGGSEETQYF
TRBD2,NA,TRBV9,TRBJ2-1,TGTGCCAGCAGCGTACGGGGCGGGGGTGCTTACTCCTACAATGAGCAGTTCTTC,CASSVRGGGAYSYNEQFF
TRBD2,NA,TRBV9,TRBJ2-1,TGTGCCAGCAGCGTAGGGACTAGCGGGAGCGATGAGCAGTTCTTC,CASSVGTSGSDEQFF
TRBD1,few,TRBV5-6,TRBJ1-5,TGTGCCAGCAGCTTGGCACAGGGGCAGCCCCAGCATTTT,CASSLAQGQPQHF
TRBD2,NA,TRBV5-1,TRBJ2-5,TGCGCCAGCAGCCCCGAGACTAGCGGGGAGACCCAGTACTTC,CASSPETSGETQYF
NA,few,TRBV30,TRBJ2-7,TGTGCCTGGAGCGAAAACAGGGCCCGCGAGCAGTACTTC,CAWSENRAREQYF
TRBD1,NA,TRBV7-9,TRBJ2-5,TGTGCCAGCAGCTTTGTACCAGGGGGCGGAGAGACCCAGTACTTC,CASSFVPGGGETQYF
TRBD2,NA,TRBV2,TRBJ2-4,TGTGCCAGCACCGGACTAGCGGGAACCGGGAACATTCAGTACTTC,CASTGLAGTGNIQYF
NA,NA,TRBV6-6,TRBJ1-1,TGTGCCAGCAGGGAGGAGGATATGAACACTGAAGCTTTCTTT,CASREEDMNTEAFF
TRBD2,few,TRBV18,TRBJ2-1,TGTGCCAGCTCACCCCAGGCCGTGGCGGGAGGGCAGTCCTACAATGAGCAGTTCTTC,CASSPQAVAGGQSYNEQFF
NA,NA,TRBV7-6,TRBJ2-3,TGTGCCAGCAGCACCTCCCTTAGGGGGAGGGCCCTCACAGATACGCAGTATTTT,CASSTSLRGRALTDTQYF
NA,NA,TRBV7-6,TRBJ2-3,TGTGCCAGCAGCCTGCGGCGTCGGCCAGATACGCAGTATTTT,CASSLRRRPDTQYF
NA,few,TRBV19,TRBJ1-6,TGTGCCACGTCGGACAGCTATAATTCACCCCTCCACTTT,CATSDSYNSPLHF
TRBD1,NA,TRBV5-1,TRBJ2-3,TGCGCCAGCACCACCGGGACAGGGACAGATACGCAGTATTTT,CASTTGTGTDTQYF